The TCR beta chain under discussion was sequenced for a study of OX40 agonist ivuxolimab in advanced cancers. Only in-frame clones appear in the TCRdb table, and some are missing; sequencing was by immunoSEQ multiplex PCR. The repertoire consists of about 26,000 clones, with about three quarters occurring once and the leading ten covering less than 15%. V was pared by 0 bases and J by 5 bases, with 13 bases between. The CDR3 sequence is 16 residues long. CDR1 is MNHEY and CDR2 is SMNVEV in the germline V gene (reference sequence). The TCR originated in an adult with an advanced solid tumor such as melanoma, head and neck, liver or kidney cancer. This material consisted of CD4+ or CD8+ T cells sorted from blood, taken in a trial of the OX40 agonist ivuxolimab. The V and J genes are TRBV27 and TRBJ1-4, with unresolved D. For the CDR3, the DNA is TGTGCCAGCAGTTTATCGATAGGTGGCTTAAATGAAAAACTGTTTTTT. The encoded protein is CASSLSIGGLNEKLFF.